The 25 T cell receptor beta chains below all came from one sample that was sequenced in a study of neoadjuvant anti-PD-1 for oral cavity cancer. Some clones are missing from TCRdb's copy, which holds only in-frame ones; the method was immunoSEQ multiplex PCR. The sample has roughly 46,000 clones, approximately 80% seen once. As for time point: after neoadjuvant nivolumab, at surgical resection. The sequences come from PBMCs, collected after nivolumab (anti-PD-1) treatment. The source is a person between 40 and 80 years old with oral cavity squamous cell carcinoma.

The chain has TRBV5-1 and TRBJ2-7, with 7 bases fitting TRBD2. The ends lost 0 bases at V and 0 bases at J; junction bases unmatched: 6. This CDR3 region has 16 residues. The germline V gene has CDR1 SGHRS and CDR2 YFSETQ. The CDR3 DNA follows: TGCGCCAGCAGCTTGGGCGCTAGCGGTGGCTCCTACGAGCAGTACTTC. Protein: CASSLGASGGSYEQYF.

The V call is TRBV6-6, the J call TRBJ2-7; TRBD1 matches at 10 bases. CDR3 length: 14 residues. Trimming removed 5 bases from V and 3 bases from J; junction bases left unmatched: 4. Germline CDR1 and CDR2: MNHNY and SVGAGI (reference sequence). For the CDR3, the DNA is TGTGCCAGCAGTAACGGACAGGGGGGCTACGAGCAGTACTTC. Protein sequence: CASSNGQGGYEQYF.

This clone has only a few counts. This chain uses TRBV5-1 with TRBJ2-7, with TRBD1 matching 7 bases. Germline loops: CDR1 SGHRS, CDR2 YFSETQ. There are 15 residues in the CDR3. The V segment lost 2 bases and the J segment 4 bases; nucleotides outside the gene matches: 9. CDR3 region: CASSLAPTGSYEQYF. The DNA of the CDR3 is TGCGCCAGCAGCTTAGCCCCGACAGGGTCATACGAGCAGTACTTC. The entire variable domain, with the rest obtained from reference TRBV5-1 and TRBJ2-7, is as follows: KAGVTQTPRYLIKTRGQQVTLSCSPISGHRSVSWYQQTPGQGLQFLFEYFSETQRNKGNFPGRFSGRQFSNSRSEMNVSTLELGDSALYLCASSLAPTGSYEQYFGPGTRLTVT.

The chain recombines TRBV5-1 with TRBJ1-5, with 7 bases fitting TRBD1. The CDR3 sequence is 15 residues long. Germline CDR1 SGHRS, CDR2 YFSETQ. After removal of 1 base from V and 11 bases from J, the junction contained 12 bases not matched to a gene. The CDR3 protein is CASSLLGGSGVTQHF. The CDR3 bases are TGCGCCAGCAGCTTGTTAGGGGGCTCGGGAGTGACCCAGCATTTT.

Of note for this clone: The same CDR3 also results from other DNA sequences found in this sample. The V gene is TRBV7-6, the J gene TRBJ2-1, with D unclear. With 4 bases removed from V and 5 bases from J, the gap between germline ends came to 3 bases. Looked up from germline, CDR1 is SGHVS and CDR2 is FNYEAQ. The CDR3 runs 11 residues. The CDR3 protein is CASSSHNEQFF. CDR3 coding DNA: TGTGCCAGCAGCTCTCACAATGAGCAGTTCTTC.

The chain has TRBV5-4 and TRBJ2-3; tentatively, D is TRBD2 (5 bases). This CDR3 region has 14 residues. Between the trimmed V and J ends, which lost 4 bases and 4 bases, there was a span of 13 bases. Per the germline V gene, CDR1 is SGHNT and CDR2 is YYREEE (reference sequence). The CDR3 loop reads CASSLFGVSDTQYF. CDR3 in DNA: TGTGCCAGCAGCCTGTTCGGGGTATCAGATACGCAGTATTTT.

This sequence joins TRBV6-1 and TRBJ1-3; the D is unclear. Trimming removed 11 bases from V and 1 base from J, with 15 bases in between. The length of the CDR3 is 14 residues. CDR1 and CDR2 (germline): MNHNS, SASEGT. This CDR3 reads CALGSTFSGNTIYF. The CDR3, as DNA: TGTGCCTTGGGGAGCACTTTTTCTGGAAACACCATATATTTT.

The V and J genes are TRBV19 and TRBJ1-2; D is possibly TRBD1 (5 bases). From germline, CDR1 is LNHDA and CDR2 SQIVND (reference sequence). The CDR3 length is 14 residues. Trimming cost V 6 bases and J 6 bases, with 17 bases left between them. Written as DNA, the CDR3 is TGTGCCAGTAGCCAAGACGGGGGTCGTAATGGCTACACCTTC. Translated: CASSQDGGRNGYTF. The variable domain in full, with the rest retrieved from reference TRBV19 and TRBJ1-2, is DGGITQSPKYLFRKEGQNVTLSCEQNLNHDAMYWYRQDPGQGLRLIYYSQIVNDFQKGDIAEGYSVSREKKESFPLTVTSAQKNPTAFYLCASSQDGGRNGYTFGSGTRLTVV.

The chain employs TRBV4-1 and TRBJ2-7; D uncertain. V lost 3 bases and J 2 bases, leaving 14 bases between the germline ends. The CDR3 is 15 residues long. Germline V lookup: CDR1 MGHRA, CDR2 YSYEKL. The CDR3 bases are TGCGCCAGCAGCCATAACAGCGTGGTGGCCTACGAGCAGTACTTC. Its translation is CASSHNSVVAYEQYF.

V usage is TRBV11-2 and J usage is TRBJ1-4; 8 nucleotides align to TRBD1. Germline-derived CDR1 and CDR2 are SGHAT and FQNNGV. This CDR3 spans 17 amino acids. V lost 5 bases to trimming and J lost 7 bases; unmatched junction nucleotides: 15. This CDR3 is CASSISPRGRKGEKLFF. DNA of the CDR3: TGTGCCAGCAGCATTAGTCCCAGGGGGCGGAAGGGTGAAAAACTGTTTTTT.

This clone was detected once. The V call is TRBV27, the J call TRBJ2-5, with D perhaps given as TRBD1 or TRBD2 (6 bases each). Germline assignment: CDR1 MNHEY and CDR2 SMNVEV (reference sequence). Trimming removed 2 bases at V and 1 base at J, with 8 bases between. This CDR3 spans 14 amino acids. The CDR3 sequence: CASSLRGLQETQYF. The CDR3 region has the DNA TGTGCCAGCAGTTTACGGGGGCTCCAAGAGACCCAGTACTTC.

The V call is TRBV11-2, the J call TRBJ1-2; TRBD1 aligns across 11 bases. Trimming removed 7 bases from V and 6 bases from J; junction bases left unmatched: 16. The CDR3 runs to 17 residues. From germline, CDR1 is SGHAT and CDR2 FQNNGV. In DNA form, the CDR3 reads TGTGCCAGCACCCGTACCGGGACAGGGGGACCTAGTAATGGCTACACCTTC. Translated, it gives CASTRTGTGGPSNGYTF. The whole variable domain, filled in from reference TRBV11-2 and TRBJ1-2, reads EAGVAQSPRYKIIEKRQSVAFWCNPISGHATLYWYQQILGQGPKLLIQFQNNGVVDDSQLPKDRFSAERLKGVDSTLKIQPAKLEDSAVYLCASTRTGTGGPSNGYTFGSGTRLTVV.

In its sample, this clone was seen a few times. This chain links TRBV10-2 with TRBJ1-2, with D unresolved. CDR1 and CDR2 from the germline V gene are WSHSY and SAAADI. V lost 3 bases, J lost 8 bases, and 10 bases lay in between. The CDR3 covers 12 residues. CDR3 amino acids: CASSERMGGYTF. CDR3 bases: TGCGCCAGCAGTGAACGAATGGGGGGCTACACCTTC.

The rearrangement uses TRBV10-1 and TRBJ1-2; possibly TRBD1 for D (5 bases). In germline, CDR1 is WNHNN, CDR2 SYGVQD (reference sequence). This CDR3 is built from 13 residues. V was cut by 3 bases and J by 4 bases, with 9 bases left in between. This CDR3 reads CASSETGPYGYTF. In DNA form, the CDR3 reads TGCGCCAGCAGTGAAACAGGTCCCTATGGCTACACCTTC.

The CDR3 protein is CASSLDQATNEKLFF. Here the CDR3 DNA reads TGTGCCAGCAGCTTAGACCAGGCAACTAATGAAAAACTGTTTTTT. The J gene is TRBJ1-4, the V gene TRBV7-2; D is uncertain. Trimming cost V 1 base and J 0 bases, with 6 bases left between them. There are 15 residues in the CDR3. Germline CDR1 SGHTA, CDR2 FQGNSA.

This chain joins TRBV6-5 and TRBJ2-7, with a weak D call TRBD2 (6 bases). V was cut by 8 bases and J by 1 base, with 12 bases left in between. From germline, CDR1 is MNHEY and CDR2 SVGAGI. CDR3 size: 13 residues. CDR3 in amino acids: CASGEVRSYEQYF. The CDR3 nucleotides are TGTGCCAGCGGGGAGGTTCGGTCCTACGAGCAGTACTTC.

In its sample, this clone was seen a few times. The rearrangement joins TRBV6-4 to TRBJ2-2, with 7 bases fitting TRBD1. This CDR3 is built from 13 residues. The trim removed 6 bases at V and 3 bases at J, leaving 1 base unmatched. Germline V lookup: CDR1 MRHNA, CDR2 SNTAGT. CDR3 sequence reads: CASRGQDTGELFF. CDR3 DNA: TGTGCCAGCAGAGGACAGGACACCGGGGAGCTGTTTTTT.

J is TRBJ2-7 and V is TRBV28; TRBD1 agrees at 9 bases. The V segment lost 4 bases and the J segment 9 bases; nucleotides outside the gene matches: 22. CDR1 and CDR2 (germline): MDHEN, SYDVKM. The CDR3 sequence is 18 residues long. The CDR3 DNA reads as TGTGCCAGCAGTTCTTGGACAGGGGACCCTCGTTCGGTTCCTGGGCAGTACTTC. It yields the protein CASSSWTGDPRSVPGQYF.

The chain employs TRBV6-6 and TRBJ1-1; D is uncertain. The ends were cut back, 0 bases at V and 4 bases at J, with 6 bases in the middle. Germline V gene lookup returns CDR1 MNHNY and CDR2 SVGAGI (reference sequence). The CDR3 loop spans 13 amino acids. CDR3 protein: CASSYSLGTEAFF. The DNA of the CDR3 is TGTGCCAGCAGTTACTCGTTGGGCACTGAAGCTTTCTTT.

This chain links TRBV7-9 with TRBJ1-6, with D hard to call. V lost 4 bases and J 10 bases, leaving 14 bases between the germline ends. Looked up from germline, CDR1 is SEHNR and CDR2 is FQNEAQ (reference sequence). This CDR3 comprises 14 residues. CDR3 sequence: CASSSTGAESPLHF. CDR3 nucleotide sequence: TGTGCCAGCAGCTCCACTGGCGCGGAATCACCCCTCCACTTT.

V gene TRBV29-1 combines with J gene TRBJ2-1, with D unclear. This CDR3 is built from 11 residues. The germline V gene encodes CDR1 SQVTM and CDR2 ANQGSEA. The ends were cut back, 6 bases at V and 10 bases at J, with 13 bases in the middle. The CDR3: CSVRVNAEQFF. In nucleotides, the CDR3 is TGCAGCGTCCGTGTGAACGCAGAGCAGTTCTTC.

This clone was found once. The gene calls are TRBV9 and TRBJ2-7; 9 nucleotides line up with TRBD2. V lost 0 bases and J lost 4; bases outside the gene matches: 2. Germline V gene data show CDR1 as SGDLS and CDR2 as YYNGEE. This CDR3 spans 14 amino acids. The CDR3 loop reads CASSVEAGGYEQYF. The DNA of the CDR3 is TGTGCCAGCAGCGTAGAAGCGGGAGGTTACGAGCAGTACTTC.

The rearrangement uses TRBV6-5 and TRBJ2-7; 10 bases match TRBD1. Trimming cost V 0 bases and J 5 bases; bases outside gene matches: 7. The germline V gene has CDR1 MNHEY and CDR2 SVGAGI. The CDR3 runs to 16 residues. The chain's CDR3 is CASSYSAGQGRNEQYF. CDR3 nucleotide sequence: TGTGCCAGCAGTTACTCCGCGGGACAGGGGAGGAACGAGCAGTACTTC.

This rearrangement joins TRBV5-1 to TRBJ2-7, with a tentative D call TRBD2 (6 bases). CDR1 is SGHRS, CDR2 YFSETQ, per germline. The ends were cut back, 4 bases at V and 3 bases at J, with 14 bases in the middle. This CDR3 is built from 14 residues. DNA of the CDR3: TGCGCCAGCAGCCCCGGGGGAGCCCGCTACGAGCAGTACTTC. Encoded protein: CASSPGGARYEQYF.

V and J are TRBV11-2 and TRBJ2-1; 13 positions agree with TRBD2. Unmatched junction bases numbered 9, after V lost 6 bases and J lost 10 bases. This CDR3 is 15 amino acids long. The V gene's germline CDR1 is SGHAT and CDR2 FQNNGV. CDR3 region: CASRARTSGSSEQFF. CDR3 nucleotides: TGTGCCAGCAGAGCCCGGACTAGCGGGAGCAGCGAGCAGTTCTTC.